This T cell receptor beta chain was observed in a study of cytomegalovirus exposure and HLA in healthy donors. Study-wide results and limits: Rarity held for most TCR sequences, but there were some public TCRs that occurred in many donors. It was reported that TCR beta sequences correctly inferred the HLA-A and HLA-B alleles for most subjects. CMV serostatus was the only recorded immune exposure for donors.

A remark on this clone: The antigen remains undetermined.

The PCR was carried out with 60 Vbeta primers and 13 Jbeta primers. Sequencing was performed with immunoSEQ multiplex PCR; in TCRdb, only in-frame clones are kept and a portion is missing. The sample shows approximately 140,000 clones, 73% of them seen only once. CDR1 and CDR2 from the germline V gene are SGHRS and YFSETQ. V gave up 4 bases and J gave up 3 bases, with 16 bases separating them. CDR3 length: 15 residues. Specimen: PBMCs. The source of this sequence is a human donor in good health. This chain connects TRBV5-1 to TRBJ1-2; D ambiguous. In DNA, the CDR3 is TGCGCCAGCAGCCTTAGCTTGTACGGGGACTATGGCTACACCTTC. Translation: CASSLSLYGDYGYTF.